The rows below give T cell receptor beta chains drawn from one sample of a study of tumor-infiltrating lymphocytes in primary liver carcinoma. TCRdb recomputed calls from the multiplex PCR reads with MiXCR, one row per CDR3 protein. The data hold almost 200,000 distinct CDR3 sequences, with around 60% observed a single time. Sequencing was performed on peripheral blood. These receptors were obtained from a woman aged 60 to 75 with primary liver carcinoma and hepatitis B virus infection. Each CDR3 is given with its conserved first and last residue. D genes are given only for firm matches. Expanded clones are given a class, and other clones once, few, many or no size at all.

few | TRBJ2-2 | TRBD2 | TRBV7-8 | TGTGCCAGCAGCGCGGGACTAGCGGGGGCCCGGGGGGAGCTGTTTTTT | CASSAGLAGARGELFF
once | TRBJ2-7 | TRBD1 | TRBV11-2 | TGTGCCAGCAGCAGTGACAGGGTGTACGAGGAGTACTTC | CASSSDRVYEEYF
once | TRBJ2-5 | - | TRBV11-2 | TGTGCCAGCACCTCTCAACGCGGAGAGACCCAGTATTTC | CASTSQRGETQYF
many | TRBJ2-1 | TRBD2 | TRBV6-5 | TGTGCCAGCAGTTTTAGCGGGAGCGAGCAGTTCTTC | CASSFSGSEQFF
few | TRBJ1-1 | - | TRBV7-9 | TGTGCCAGCAGCTTAGCCGAGGGGACTGAAGCTTTCTTT | CASSLAEGTEAFF
- | TRBJ2-7 | - | TRBV11-2 | TGTGCCAGCAGGTTAGAAGGTAACGGGATGTTCGAGCAGTACTTC | CASRLEGNGMFEQYF
once | TRBJ2-1 | TRBD1 | TRBV28 | TGTGCCAGCAGCTCTCCGGGACAGGGTGGGGATAAGCAGTTCTTC | CASSSPGQGGDKQFF
few | TRBJ2-1 | - | TRBV7-8 | TGTGCCAGCAGCTTAGAGGGCTCCTACAATGAGCAGTTCTTC | CASSLEGSYNEQFF
- | TRBJ2-5 | TRBD2 | TRBV7-3 | TGTGCCAGCAGCCCGGGACTAGCGGGATCAGGGGAGACCCAGTACTTC | CASSPGLAGSGETQYF
- | TRBJ1-2 | - | TRBV6-1 | TGTGCCAGCAGTGAGTCGCAATCCGGGTGCTACACCTTC | CASSESQSGCYTF
few | TRBJ2-7 | - | TRBV5-1 | TGCGCCAGCAGCTCAGGGTTGGGGCCTTACGAGCAGTACTTC | CASSSGLGPYEQYF
few | TRBJ2-5 | - | TRBV5-4 | TGTGCCAGCAGCTTGGCAGTCCCAGGGGGGGGGACCCAGTACTTC | CASSLAVPGGGTQYF
many | TRBJ1-1 | TRBD1 | TRBV11-2 | TGTGCCAGCAGTTGGGGGACAGGGCGGAACACTGAAGCTTTCTTT | CASSWGTGRNTEAFF
- | TRBJ1-2 | - | TRBV11-2 | TGTGCCAGCAGCTTAGACCGCAACTGTGGCTACAACTTC | CASSLDRNCGYNF
- | TRBJ1-4 | - | TRBV4-2 | TGTGCCAGCAGCCCCCGGGACGGCAATGTAAAACTGTTTTTT | CASSPRDGNVKLFF
once | TRBJ2-3 | TRBD2 | TRBV7-8 | TGTGCCAGTAGCCGCCAATACGGGACTAGCCTGAGGACTAGCACAGATACGCAGTATTTT | CASSRQYGTSLRTSTDTQYF
- | TRBJ2-1 | TRBD2 | TRBV11-2 | TGTACCAGCAGCCCAGATTCAGGACTAGCGTTAAAGTACAATGAGCAGTTCTTC | CTSSPDSGLALKYNEQFF
many | TRBJ1-2 | TRBD1 | TRBV6-5 | TGTGCCAGCGGGGACAGGAACGAGCGGTATGGCTACACCTTC | CASGDRNERYGYTF
- | TRBJ2-1 | TRBD2 | TRBV11-2 | TGTGCCATCAGCAAACGACTAGCGAAGCACAATGAGCAGTTCTTC | CAISKRLAKHNEQFF
- | TRBJ1-1 | TRBD1 | TRBV11-2 | TGTGACAGCAGACCCCTGGACAGGGCTTTGGGGAACACCGAAGCTTTCTTT | CDSRPLDRALGNTEAFF
- | TRBJ2-1 | - | TRBV11-2 | TGTGCCTGCAGCTTGCTGGGATTATGGGACTATGAGCAGTTCTTC | CACSLLGLWDYEQFF
- | TRBJ2-7 | - | TRBV5-1 | TGCGCCAGCAGCCCAACCACTAGGTTGGGCCCCTTTGGCGAGCAGTACTTC | CASSPTTRLGPFGEQYF
- | TRBJ1-1 | - | TRBV12-3/TRBV12-4 | TGTGCCAGCAGACGAGACCAGGGCACTGAAGCCTTATTT | CASRRDQGTEALF
many | TRBJ2-5 | TRBD2 | TRBV11-2 | TGTGCCAGCAGCTTGGCCAGACTAGCGGGAGCAGAGACCCAGTACTTC | CASSLARLAGAETQYF
many | TRBJ2-1 | - | TRBV6-5 | TGTGCCAGCAGTACAGGGCCAAGGAATGAGCAGTTCTTC | CASSTGPRNEQFF
- | TRBJ2-5 | TRBD2 | TRBV10-3 | TGTGCCATCAATGAATGGAGCGGGAGTGGGGAGACCCAGTACTTC | CAINEWSGSGETQYF
- | TRBJ2-7 | - | TRBV11-1 | TGTGCCTGCAGCGTCTGCAGAGGAGATTACGAGCAGTACTTC | CACSVCRGDYEQYF
- | TRBJ1-1 | - | TRBV6-6 | TGTGCCAGCAGTATGGGGAACGCTGAAGCTTTCTTT | CASSMGNAEAFF
medium-sized | TRBJ2-7 | - | TRBV11-2 | TGTGCCAGCAGCTTGACTAGTGTGGCCTACGAGCAGTACTTC | CASSLTSVAYEQYF